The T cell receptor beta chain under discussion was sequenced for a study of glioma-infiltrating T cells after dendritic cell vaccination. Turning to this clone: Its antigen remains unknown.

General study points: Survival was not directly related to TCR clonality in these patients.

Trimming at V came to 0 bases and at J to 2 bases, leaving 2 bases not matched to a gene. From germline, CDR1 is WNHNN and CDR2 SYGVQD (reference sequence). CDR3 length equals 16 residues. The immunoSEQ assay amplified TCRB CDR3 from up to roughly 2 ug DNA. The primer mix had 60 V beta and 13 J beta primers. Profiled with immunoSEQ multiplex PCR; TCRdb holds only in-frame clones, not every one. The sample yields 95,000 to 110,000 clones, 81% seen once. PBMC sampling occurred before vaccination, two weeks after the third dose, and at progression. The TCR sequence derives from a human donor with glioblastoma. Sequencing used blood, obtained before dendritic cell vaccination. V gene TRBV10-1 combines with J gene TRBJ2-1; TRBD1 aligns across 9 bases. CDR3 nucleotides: TGCGCCAGCAGTGAGTCCGGGGACAGGGCCTACAATGAGCAGTTCTTC. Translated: CASSESGDRAYNEQFF.